What follows are 20 T cell receptor beta chains derived from one specimen sequenced in a study of regulatory T cells in long-lasting Graves disease. Stated time point: newly diagnosed GD, antithyroid drugs for less than 3 months. The TCR library was prepared using RNA isolated from PBMCs. The authors built TCR beta libraries using iRepertoire HTBI primers and Arm-PCR of CDR3 regions. A single record per CDR3 protein comes from TCRdb applying MiXCR to the multiplex PCR reads. The repertoire holds approximately 490,000 distinct CDR3 sequences, with 15% to 20% as singletons. These same data were also listed under a study on T cells in Graves' hyperthyroidism and ophthalmopathy.

The sample in question was peripheral blood mononuclear cells (PBMCs), obtained at new diagnosis, from a patient treated with antithyroid drugs. The receptor set was obtained from a man in his forties or fifties with Graves disease.

The V gene is TRBV27, the J gene TRBJ1-2; D is perhaps TRBD1 (5 bases). The CDR3 is made up of 12 amino acids. Germline CDR1 is MNHEY and CDR2 is SMNVEV (reference sequence). Trimming pared 10 bases from V and 3 bases from J, leaving 12 bases between. Here the CDR3 reads CATRGAYYGYTF. The DNA of the CDR3 is TGTGCCACCCGCGGGGCTTACTATGGCTACACCTTC.

In its sample, this clonotype was seen many times. This chain links TRBV6-5 with TRBJ1-5; 10 positions match TRBD1. With 4 bases clipped from V and 6 bases from J, the junction kept 6 bases outside the gene matches. The CDR3 covers 15 residues. Germline-derived CDR1 and CDR2 are MNHEY and SVGAGI. CDR3 in DNA: TGTGCCAGCAGTTCGCGACAGGGGGCCGGTCAGCCCCAGCATTTT. It specifies CASSSRQGAGQPQHF.

The J gene is TRBJ1-2, the V gene TRBV20-1; D perhaps matches TRBD1 (6 bases). The CDR3 totals 15 residues. The V gene's germline CDR1 is DFQATT and CDR2 SNEGSKA (reference sequence). V was shortened by 3 bases and J by 0 bases, with 14 bases between the two germline ends. CDR3 sequence reads: CSASAGARSNYGYTF. The CDR3 nucleotides read TGCAGTGCTAGCGCAGGGGCGAGGTCTAACTATGGCTACACCTTC.

The chain uses TRBV12-3 or TRBV12-4 and TRBJ2-7, with 12 bases lining up with TRBD2. The CDR3 is made up of 15 amino acids. V gave up 6 bases and J gave up 1 base; unmatched junction bases: 4. DNA of the CDR3: TGTGCCAGCAGCAACGGACTAGCGGGGTCCTACGAGCAGTACTTC. Protein: CASSNGLAGSYEQYF.

This clonotype has ten or more counts. The chain is built from TRBV28 and TRBJ2-1; TRBD2 matches at 7 bases. Looked up from germline, CDR1 is MDHEN and CDR2 is SYDVKM. The CDR3 sequence is 17 residues long. V gave up 4 bases and J gave up 0 bases; unmatched junction bases: 9. CDR3 sequence reads: CASSYPLAVSSYNEQFF. The CDR3 nucleotides read TGTGCCAGCAGTTACCCCCTAGCGGTGAGCTCCTACAATGAGCAGTTCTTC. The full variable domain, with the rest looked up from reference TRBV28 and TRBJ2-1, is DVKVTQSSRYLVKRTGEKVFLECVQDMDHENMFWYRQDPGLGLRLIYFSYDVKMKEKGDIPEGYSVSREKKERFSLILESASTNQTSMYLCASSYPLAVSSYNEQFFGPGTRLTVL.

In this sample, this clonotype turned up many times. The chain recombines TRBV11-2 with TRBJ2-5; the D is unclear. The J call is uncertain, as TRBJ2-1 better fits the DNA end. This CDR3 is built from 11 residues. The V gene's germline CDR1 is SGHAT and CDR2 FQNNGV. CDR3 DNA sequence: TGTGCCAGCGCTAGTAGAAATGAGCAGTTCTTC. Residues: CASASRNEQFF.

The chain joins TRBV6-1 to TRBJ2-7, with D hard to call. The CDR3 has 12 residues. Germline loops: CDR1 MNHNS, CDR2 SASEGT. V was pared by 3 bases and J by 5 bases, with 8 bases between. The CDR3 nucleotides read TGTGCCAGCAGTGACCCCATCGACGAGCAGTACTTC. Protein: CASSDPIDEQYF.

This clonotype was observed many times. The chain is built from TRBV5-1 and TRBJ2-3; either TRBD1 or TRBD2 may fit D (5 bases each). This CDR3 has 15 residues. The germline V and J ends were trimmed by 0 bases and 4 bases, with 12 bases remaining between them. Germline CDR1 and CDR2: SGHRS and YFSETQ. Here the CDR3 DNA reads TGCGCCAGCAGCTTGGGGCCCGGGGCGGCAGATACGCAGTATTTT. This gives the protein CASSLGPGAADTQYF.

The chain uses TRBV18 and TRBJ1-5; TRBD1 matches 7 bases. The CDR3 spans 17 residues. Germline CDR1 is KGHSH and CDR2 is LQKENI. Trimming at V came to 2 bases and at J to 2 bases, leaving 9 bases not matched to a gene. In nucleotides, the CDR3 is TGTGCCAGCTCACCAGGACAGGCGGATCATGGCAATCAGCCCCAGCATTTT. Its protein product is CASSPGQADHGNQPQHF.

The chain links TRBV5-4 to TRBJ2-1; tentatively, D is TRBD2 (6 bases). Trimming removed 1 base from V and 5 bases from J, with 13 bases in between. Per germline, CDR1 SGHNT and CDR2 YYREEE (reference sequence). This CDR3 is built from 15 residues. CDR3 sequence: CASSLFERVDNEQFF. The DNA of the CDR3 is TGTGCCAGCAGCTTGTTCGAGCGGGTAGACAATGAGCAGTTCTTC. The full variable domain, its missing parts supplied by reference TRBV5-4 and TRBJ2-1, is ETGVTQSPTHLIKTRGQQVTLRCSSQSGHNTVSWYQQALGQGPQFIFQYYREEENGRGNFPPRFSGLQFPNYSSELNVNALELDDSALYLCASSLFERVDNEQFFGPGTRLTVL.

This clonotype was seen a handful of times. The V gene is TRBV5-1, the J gene TRBJ2-7, with 9 bases matching TRBD2. The trim removed 1 base at V and 3 bases at J, leaving 14 bases unmatched. The CDR3 runs to 18 residues. Germline V gene lookup returns CDR1 SGHRS and CDR2 YFSETQ. The CDR3 nucleotides are TGCGCCAGCAGCTTGCCAACGACCCGGACTAGCGAGTACTACGAGCAGTACTTC. Protein sequence: CASSLPTTRTSEYYEQYF.

This clonotype was seen just once. This chain uses TRBV10-3 with TRBJ2-1; 14 bases agree with TRBD2. This CDR3 region has 20 residues. The germline V gene encodes CDR1 ENHRY and CDR2 SYGVKD. With 2 bases clipped from V and 4 bases from J, the junction kept 13 bases outside the gene matches. CDR3 region: CAISEGLAGGLRLSYNEQFF. In DNA, the CDR3 is TGTGCCATCAGTGAGGGACTAGCGGGAGGCCTACGCCTCAGTTACAATGAGCAGTTCTTC.

The sample holds a few counts of this clonotype. A clone one base away is much larger, so this may be a read error. The chain employs TRBV6-5 and TRBJ1-1; D gene unclear. There are 15 residues in the CDR3. Germline lookup yields CDR1 MNHEY and CDR2 SVGAGI. V dropped 0 bases and J dropped 4 bases, with 12 bases sitting between them. CDR3 sequence reads: CASSYSFLESTEAFF. Written as DNA, the CDR3 is TGTGCCAGCAGTTACTCGTTCTTGGAGAGCACTGAAGCTTTCTTT.

This clonotype was observed a few times. A junction end diverges from the germline sequence, so it may reflect a read error. The CDR3 DNA follows: TGTGCCACCAGCAGAGGGTCGTCAACTGGGGCCAACGTCCTGACTTTC. Amino acid sequence: CATSRGSSTGANVLTF. The rearrangement links TRBV11-2 to TRBJ2-6; possible D gene TRBD2, 5 bases. Germline lookup yields CDR1 SGHAT and CDR2 FQNNGV. CDR3 length: 16 residues.

This clonotype was recorded many times. J is TRBJ2-5 and V is TRBV15; 11 bases are shared with TRBD2. Germline loops: CDR1 LNHNV, CDR2 YYDKDF (reference sequence). The CDR3 is 19 amino acids. The V segment lost 0 bases and the J segment 5 bases; nucleotides outside the gene matches: 14. The CDR3 DNA reads as TGTGCCACCAGCAGAGATCGAGGGGTAGCGGGAGGGCCAAAGGAGACCCAGTACTTC. It yields the protein CATSRDRGVAGGPKETQYF.

This sequence joins TRBV7-8 and TRBJ2-7, with D unclear. Germline lookup yields CDR1 SGHVS and CDR2 FQNEAQ. V dropped 1 base and J dropped 2 bases, with 12 bases sitting between them. This CDR3 region has 15 residues. The CDR3 sequence is CASSLVAVGTYEQYF. CDR3 DNA sequence: TGTGCCAGCAGCTTAGTTGCGGTGGGAACCTACGAGCAGTACTTC. Drawing the rest from reference TRBV7-8 and TRBJ2-7, the complete variable domain is GAGVSQSPRYKVAKRGQDVALRCDPISGHVSLFWYQQALGQGPEFLTYFQNEAQLDKSGLPSDRFFAERPEGSVSTLKIQRTQQEDSAVYLCASSLVAVGTYEQYFGPGTRLTVT.

This clonotype was recorded at least ten times. The rearrangement uses TRBV20-1 and TRBJ2-7; D is unclear. CDR3 length: 12 residues. V was trimmed by 0 bases and J by 2 bases, leaving 5 bases between them. Looked up from germline, CDR1 is DFQATT and CDR2 is SNEGSKA (reference sequence). The CDR3 loop reads CSARDGTYEQYF. The CDR3 DNA reads TGCAGTGCTAGAGACGGAACCTACGAGCAGTACTTC.

Ten or more counts support this clonotype. This rearrangement joins TRBV12-3 or TRBV12-4 to TRBJ2-7; TRBD1 agrees at 9 bases. The CDR3 has 14 amino acids. J was trimmed by 5 bases and V by 6 bases; bases with no gene match: 8. Here the CDR3 DNA reads TGTGCCAGCAGCTCCACCCGGGACAGGGACGAGCAGTACTTC. As protein: CASSSTRDRDEQYF.

This clonotype was found many times. The chain links TRBV5-1 to TRBJ1-2; 11 nucleotides align to TRBD1. Losses at the gene ends were 5 bases for V and 2 bases for J; bases not matched to a gene: 14. Germline lookup yields CDR1 SGHRS and CDR2 YFSETQ. This CDR3 is built from 18 residues. The CDR3 coding sequence is TGCGCCAGCAGTTCGATTTCTCCGGGACAGGGGGTGAACTATGGCTACACCTTC. Protein sequence: CASSSISPGQGVNYGYTF.

This clonotype showed up just once. The chain combines TRBV7-9 with TRBJ2-7; D assignment may be TRBD1 or TRBD2 (7 bases each). V lost 5 bases and J lost 3, with 17 bases in between. Germline assignment: CDR1 SEHNR and CDR2 FQNEAQ (reference sequence). CDR3 length equals 15 residues. CDR3 loop: CASSPPGGGNYEQYF. The CDR3 nucleotides are TGTGCCAGCAGCCCACCAGGGGGGGGTAACTACGAGCAGTACTTC.